The text below deals with one T cell receptor (beta chain). Its target is not known. This sample was included in a study of OX40 agonist ivuxolimab in advanced cancers. In the study overall: Participants, approximately 81% male, averaged roughly 55 years of age, ranging from about 23 to 80. Study-level findings and limits: Averaging showed that CD8+ T cells had more expanded clones than CD4+ did.

Blood sampling was done at baseline, cycle 4 day 1, and cycle 7 day 1. Repertoires were generated with immunoSEQ multiplex PCR, while TCRdb's copy carries only in-frame clones and drops some. The sample carries 75,000 to 100,000 clones, about 91% recorded once. This CDR3 is 15 amino acids long. Trimming took 2 bases from V and 0 from J, leaving 9 bases between them. Germline CDR1 is MNHEY and CDR2 is SVGAGI. The sequence was obtained from an adult with an advanced solid tumor such as melanoma, head and neck, liver or kidney cancer. The starting material was CD4+ or CD8+ T cells sorted from blood, obtained in a trial of the OX40 agonist ivuxolimab. This chain links TRBV6-5 with TRBJ2-3; D is perhaps TRBD1 (5 bases). CDR3 coding DNA: TGTGCCAGCAGTTACGGGCAGGGTAGCACAGATACGCAGTATTTT. This translates into CASSYGQGSTDTQYF.